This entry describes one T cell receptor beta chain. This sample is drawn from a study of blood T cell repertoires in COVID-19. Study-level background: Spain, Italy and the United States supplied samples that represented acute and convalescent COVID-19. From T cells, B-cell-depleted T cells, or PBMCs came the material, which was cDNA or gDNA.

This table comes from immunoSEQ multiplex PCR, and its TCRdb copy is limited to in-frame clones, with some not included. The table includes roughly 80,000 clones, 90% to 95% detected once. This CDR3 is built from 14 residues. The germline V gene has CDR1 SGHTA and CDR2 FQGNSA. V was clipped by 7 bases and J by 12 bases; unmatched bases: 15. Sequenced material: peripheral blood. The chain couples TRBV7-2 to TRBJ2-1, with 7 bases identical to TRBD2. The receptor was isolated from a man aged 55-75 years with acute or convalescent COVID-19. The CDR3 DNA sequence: TGTGCCAGCACCCCGGGGAGCGGGGCTGGGGGGCAGTTCTTC. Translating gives CASTPGSGAGGQFF.